This T cell receptor (beta chain) was observed in a study of T-cell reconstitution after alpha-beta-depleted transplantation in children. General study points: After transplant, high TCRbeta diversity at day 60 in some patients arose from surviving recipient T cells and thymic progenitors. In patients about two months after transplant, alpha-beta T cells reportedly arose from several hundred expanded graft clones.

The library targeted TCRbeta and was prepared with unique molecular identifiers. TCRdb itself ran the PCR reads through MiXCR, one entry per CDR3 protein. Of 500,000 to 750,000 distinct CDR3 sequences in the sample, more than 20% were seen once. With V trimmed by 2 bases and J by 6 bases, 6 bases remained unmatched. The CDR3 is 14 amino acids. Germline-derived CDR1 and CDR2 are SGHRS and YFSETQ. Of note for this clonotype: Its antigen is still unknown.

The sequenced sample was PBMCs, obtained before TCRalphabeta/CD19-depleted stem cell transplant. The source of this sequence is a boy younger than two with Wiskott-Aldrich syndrome, due to receive a stem cell transplant. The V and J genes are TRBV5-1 and TRBJ1-1; 8 nucleotides align to TRBD1. CDR3 amino acids: CASSLDRGRAEAFF. CDR3 nucleotides: TGCGCCAGCAGCTTAGACAGGGGAAGGGCTGAAGCTTTCTTT. The whole variable domain, filled in from reference TRBV5-1 and TRBJ1-1, reads KAGVTQTPRYLIKTRGQQVTLSCSPISGHRSVSWYQQTPGQGLQFLFEYFSETQRNKGNFPGRFSGRQFSNSRSEMNVSTLELGDSALYLCASSLDRGRAEAFFGQGTRLTVV.